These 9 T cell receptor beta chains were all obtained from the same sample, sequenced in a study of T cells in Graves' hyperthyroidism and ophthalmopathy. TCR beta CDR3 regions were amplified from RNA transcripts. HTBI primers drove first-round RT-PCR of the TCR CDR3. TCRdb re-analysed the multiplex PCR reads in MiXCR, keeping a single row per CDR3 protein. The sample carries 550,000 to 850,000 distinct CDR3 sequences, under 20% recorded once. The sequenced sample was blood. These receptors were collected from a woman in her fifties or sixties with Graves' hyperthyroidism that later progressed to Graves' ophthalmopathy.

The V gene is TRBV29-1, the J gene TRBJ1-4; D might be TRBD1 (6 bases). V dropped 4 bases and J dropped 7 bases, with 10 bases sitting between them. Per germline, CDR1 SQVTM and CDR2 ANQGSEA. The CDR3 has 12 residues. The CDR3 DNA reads TGCAGCGTTGCCAGGGGAGGTGAAAAACTGTTTTTT. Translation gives CSVARGGEKLFF.

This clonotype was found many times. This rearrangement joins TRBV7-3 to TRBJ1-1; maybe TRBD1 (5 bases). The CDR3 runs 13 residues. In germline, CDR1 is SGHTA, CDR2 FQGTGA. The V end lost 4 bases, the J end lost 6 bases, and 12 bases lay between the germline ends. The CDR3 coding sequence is TGTGCCAGCAGCTCTGCGGGGGTCTCTGAAGCTTTCTTT. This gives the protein CASSSAGVSEAFF.

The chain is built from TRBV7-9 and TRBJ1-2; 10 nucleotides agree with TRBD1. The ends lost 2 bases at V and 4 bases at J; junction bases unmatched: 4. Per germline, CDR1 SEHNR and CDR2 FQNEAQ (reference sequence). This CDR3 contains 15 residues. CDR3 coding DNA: TGTGCCAGCAGCTTAAGTCGGACAGGGGGCTATGGCTACACCTTC. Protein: CASSLSRTGGYGYTF.

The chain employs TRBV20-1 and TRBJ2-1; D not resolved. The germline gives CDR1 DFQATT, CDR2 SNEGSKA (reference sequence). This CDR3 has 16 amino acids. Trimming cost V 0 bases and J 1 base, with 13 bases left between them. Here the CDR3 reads CSARDKVGGSYNEQFF. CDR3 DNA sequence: TGCAGTGCTAGAGATAAGGTGGGCGGTTCCTACAATGAGCAGTTCTTC.

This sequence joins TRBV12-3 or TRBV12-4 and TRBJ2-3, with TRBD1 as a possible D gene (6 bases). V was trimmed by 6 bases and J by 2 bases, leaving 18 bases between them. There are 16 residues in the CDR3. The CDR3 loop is CASRETGTLNTDTQYF. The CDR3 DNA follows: TGTGCCAGCAGGGAAACCGGGACACTGAACACAGATACGCAGTATTTT.

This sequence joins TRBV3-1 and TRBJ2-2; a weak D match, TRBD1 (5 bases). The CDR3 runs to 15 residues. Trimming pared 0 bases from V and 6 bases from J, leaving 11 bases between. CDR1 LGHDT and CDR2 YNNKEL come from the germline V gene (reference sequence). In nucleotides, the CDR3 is TGTGCCAGCAGCCAAGATTCTGGGGCCGCCGGGGAGCTGTTTTTT. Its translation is CASSQDSGAAGELFF.

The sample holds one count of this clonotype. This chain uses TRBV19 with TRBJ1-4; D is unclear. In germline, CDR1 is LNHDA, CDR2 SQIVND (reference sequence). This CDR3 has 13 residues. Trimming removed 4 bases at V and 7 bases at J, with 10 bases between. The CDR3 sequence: CASSRARGEKLFF. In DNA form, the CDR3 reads TGTGCCAGTAGTAGGGCGCGCGGTGAAAAACTGTTTTTT.

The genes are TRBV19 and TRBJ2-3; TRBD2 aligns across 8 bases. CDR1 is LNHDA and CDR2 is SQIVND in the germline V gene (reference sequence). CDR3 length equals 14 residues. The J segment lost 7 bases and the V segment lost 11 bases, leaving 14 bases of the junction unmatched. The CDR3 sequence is CAVAPSGGRHTQYF. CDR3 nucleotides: TGTGCCGTTGCCCCCAGCGGGGGCCGACATACGCAGTATTTT.

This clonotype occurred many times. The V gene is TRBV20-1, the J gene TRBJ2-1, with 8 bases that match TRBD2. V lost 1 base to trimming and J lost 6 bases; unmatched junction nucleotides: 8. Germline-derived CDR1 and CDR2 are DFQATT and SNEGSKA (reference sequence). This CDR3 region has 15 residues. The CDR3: CSARGGLVVSNEQFF. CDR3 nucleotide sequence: TGCAGTGCTAGAGGGGGACTAGTCGTTTCCAATGAGCAGTTCTTC.